Listed below are T cell receptor beta chains from one sample, sequenced in a study of technical replicates of blood from several donors. Profiled with immunoSEQ multiplex PCR; TCRdb holds only in-frame clones, not every one. The sample carries just over 75,000 clones, 85% to 95% recorded once. The sample comprised T cells isolated from PBMCs. These receptors originate from a human donor in good health. Both conserved end residues are part of each CDR3. D genes are given only for firm matches. Size is omitted from some rows. Given values are once, few, many or a class for expanded clones.

d_call: NA; clone_size: NA; j_call: TRBJ2-1; v_call: TRBV11-3; cdr3_aa: CASSLLRGLYNEQFF; cdr3_nt: TGTGCCAGCAGCTTACTCAGGGGCCTTTACAATGAGCAGTTCTTC
d_call: NA; clone_size: NA; j_call: TRBJ1-2; v_call: TRBV30; cdr3_aa: CAWSPFGPYGYTF; cdr3_nt: TGTGCCTGGAGTCCTTTTGGGCCCTATGGCTACACCTTC
d_call: NA; clone_size: NA; j_call: TRBJ1-4; v_call: TRBV5-6; cdr3_aa: CASSFGFSPGEKLFF; cdr3_nt: TGTGCCAGCAGCTTCGGTTTCTCTCCGGGTGAAAAACTGTTTTTT
d_call: NA; clone_size: NA; j_call: TRBJ2-1; v_call: TRBV28; cdr3_aa: CASSMAGSYNEQFF; cdr3_nt: TGTGCCAGCAGTATGGCGGGATCGTACAATGAGCAGTTCTTC
d_call: NA; clone_size: NA; j_call: TRBJ1-2; v_call: TRBV4-1; cdr3_aa: CASSQVSGQNLYGYTF; cdr3_nt: TGCGCCAGCAGCCAAGTATCCGGACAGAACCTCTATGGCTACACCTTT
d_call: NA; clone_size: NA; j_call: TRBJ2-7; v_call: TRBV2; cdr3_aa: CASRLRGETYEQYF; cdr3_nt: TGTGCCAGTAGACTCAGGGGGGAGACCTACGAGCAGTACTTC
d_call: NA; clone_size: once; j_call: TRBJ1-1; v_call: TRBV5-6; cdr3_aa: CASSPQMNTEAFF; cdr3_nt: TGTGCCAGCAGCCCCCAGATGAACACTGAAGCTTTCTTT
d_call: TRBD2; clone_size: NA; j_call: TRBJ2-2; v_call: TRBV7-6; cdr3_aa: CASSLGASGSIIGELFF; cdr3_nt: TGTGCCAGCAGCTTAGGGGCTAGCGGGAGTATAATCGGGGAGCTGTTTTTT
d_call: NA; clone_size: NA; j_call: TRBJ2-3; v_call: TRBV23-1; cdr3_aa: CATPGPDTQYF; cdr3_nt: TGCGCCACGCCGGGTCCAGATACGCAGTATTTT
d_call: TRBD1; clone_size: NA; j_call: TRBJ2-4; v_call: TRBV18; cdr3_aa: CASSPAGRQGGKNIQYF; cdr3_nt: TGTGCCAGCTCACCAGCAGGTCGACAGGGGGGCAAAAACATTCAGTACTTC
d_call: NA; clone_size: NA; j_call: TRBJ2-3; v_call: TRBV7-8; cdr3_aa: CASSLGGYYTDTQYF; cdr3_nt: TGTGCCAGCAGCTTAGGCGGCTATTACACAGATACGCAGTATTTT
d_call: TRBD1; clone_size: NA; j_call: TRBJ1-1; v_call: TRBV19; cdr3_aa: CASSSRQGTEAFF; cdr3_nt: TGTGCCAGTAGTTCCCGACAGGGCACTGAAGCTTTCTTT
d_call: TRBD1; clone_size: NA; j_call: TRBJ2-1; v_call: TRBV19; cdr3_aa: CASRTGDRDTYNEQFF; cdr3_nt: TGTGCCAGTAGAACTGGGGACAGGGATACCTACAATGAGCAGTTCTTC
d_call: NA; clone_size: NA; j_call: TRBJ2-3; v_call: TRBV11-3; cdr3_aa: CASSLGLVDTDTQYF; cdr3_nt: TGTGCCAGCAGCTTAGGACTCGTGGATACAGATACGCAGTATTTT
d_call: NA; clone_size: NA; j_call: TRBJ2-2; v_call: TRBV5-1; cdr3_aa: CASSFLGTTGELFF; cdr3_nt: TGCGCCAGCAGCTTTTTAGGGACTACCGGGGAGCTGTTTTTT
d_call: TRBD1; clone_size: once; j_call: TRBJ1-4; v_call: TRBV10-3; cdr3_aa: CAISDPFGQGATNEKLFF; cdr3_nt: TGTGCCATCAGTGACCCGTTTGGACAGGGGGCAACTAATGAAAAACTGTTTTTT
d_call: TRBD2; clone_size: NA; j_call: TRBJ2-1; v_call: TRBV9; cdr3_aa: CASSDGLAPYNEQFF; cdr3_nt: TGTGCCAGCAGCGACGGACTAGCCCCCTACAATGAGCAGTTCTTC
d_call: NA; clone_size: NA; j_call: TRBJ2-1; v_call: TRBV7-9; cdr3_aa: CASSFGGLGEQFF; cdr3_nt: TGTGCCAGCAGCTTCGGGGGGCTGGGTGAGCAGTTCTTC
d_call: NA; clone_size: NA; j_call: TRBJ2-5; v_call: TRBV7-2; cdr3_aa: CASSLGAVREETQYF; cdr3_nt: TGTGCCAGCAGCTTAGGGGCGGTGCGGGAAGAGACCCAGTACTTC
d_call: TRBD2; clone_size: NA; j_call: TRBJ2-1; v_call: TRBV25-1; cdr3_aa: CASSEAGTSHNEQFF; cdr3_nt: TGTGCCAGCAGTGAGGCCGGGACTAGTCACAATGAGCAGTTCTTC
d_call: TRBD2; clone_size: NA; j_call: TRBJ2-3; v_call: TRBV7-9; cdr3_aa: CASSQSGRATDTQYF; cdr3_nt: TGTGCCAGCAGCCAAAGCGGGAGGGCCACAGATACGCAGTATTTT
d_call: NA; clone_size: NA; j_call: TRBJ1-1; v_call: TRBV10-1; cdr3_aa: CASSERESTEAFF; cdr3_nt: TGCGCCAGCAGTGAACGGGAGAGCACTGAAGCTTTCTTT
d_call: NA; clone_size: NA; j_call: TRBJ2-1; v_call: TRBV2; cdr3_aa: CASRVTGNEQFF; cdr3_nt: TGTGCCAGCAGGGTGACAGGCAATGAGCAGTTCTTC
d_call: TRBD2; clone_size: NA; j_call: TRBJ2-5; v_call: TRBV14; cdr3_aa: CASSPSGSWETQYF; cdr3_nt: TGTGCCAGCAGCCCCAGCGGGAGTTGGGAGACCCAGTACTTC
d_call: NA; clone_size: NA; j_call: TRBJ1-1; v_call: TRBV19; cdr3_aa: CASSTETSMNTEAFF; cdr3_nt: TGTGCCAGTAGTACAGAGACAAGCATGAACACTGAAGCTTTCTTT
d_call: TRBD2; clone_size: NA; j_call: TRBJ2-3; v_call: TRBV6-4; cdr3_aa: CASGSGSVTDTQYF; cdr3_nt: TGTGCCAGCGGTAGCGGGAGTGTCACAGATACGCAGTATTTT
d_call: NA; clone_size: NA; j_call: TRBJ2-7; v_call: TRBV28; cdr3_aa: CASRLQGVDEQYF; cdr3_nt: TGTGCCAGCAGACTACAGGGTGTAGACGAGCAGTACTTC
d_call: NA; clone_size: few; j_call: TRBJ2-7; v_call: TRBV2; cdr3_aa: CASLGWGEAYEQYF; cdr3_nt: TGTGCCAGCTTGGGATGGGGGGAAGCCTACGAGCAGTACTTC
d_call: TRBD1; clone_size: NA; j_call: TRBJ2-7; v_call: TRBV11-3; cdr3_aa: CASSQAGGPYEQYF; cdr3_nt: TGTGCCAGCAGCCAAGCAGGGGGTCCCTACGAGCAGTACTTC
d_call: NA; clone_size: few; j_call: TRBJ1-1; v_call: TRBV7-9; cdr3_aa: CASSLTELSRAFF; cdr3_nt: TGTGCCAGCAGCTTAACCGAACTATCTCGAGCTTTCTTT
d_call: TRBD1; clone_size: NA; j_call: TRBJ2-7; v_call: TRBV19; cdr3_aa: CASSMRDRGQEQYF; cdr3_nt: TGTGCCAGTAGTATGAGGGACAGGGGGCAAGAGCAGTACTTC
d_call: TRBD1; clone_size: few; j_call: TRBJ2-7; v_call: TRBV27; cdr3_aa: CASSPTGTVPYEQYF; cdr3_nt: TGTGCCAGCAGCCCAACAGGGACAGTTCCATACGAGCAGTACTTC
d_call: NA; clone_size: NA; j_call: TRBJ2-7; v_call: TRBV14; cdr3_aa: CASSVSLWEQYF; cdr3_nt: TGTGCCAGCAGCGTTAGCCTATGGGAGCAGTACTTC